A single sample gave rise to the 10 T cell receptor beta chains below, sequenced in a study of T-cell memory formation after mild COVID-19 (dated by TCRdb to 2020 to 2023). The receptor library was made with 5' RACE. Sequencer: Illumina NovaSeq 6000. In TCRdb, the public reads were trimmed at Q25 with fastp and aligned with MiXCR, with productive beta chains retained. Every CDR3 protein is listed once, alongside the most common genes and DNA of its rows. Across this sample there are 300,000 to 350,000 distinct CDR3 sequences, with roughly an eighth seen only once. The top ten constitute around 23% of the sample. The sample was PBMCs or a T cell subset sorted from them (not recorded which). The receptors originated from a man between 18 and 35 years old who had mild COVID-19 (a few samples of this study predate the infection). The sample titles of this study are shuffled in the database, so cell type and time point are left out; the donor was told from shared clones.

The chain carries TRBV6-5 and TRBJ1-2; possible D gene TRBD1, 6 bases. Germline CDR1 is MNHEY and CDR2 is SVGAGI. V lost 3 bases and J 8 bases, leaving 16 bases between the germline ends. The CDR3 runs to 14 residues. Here the CDR3 DNA reads TGTGCCAGCAGTTATCGGAATCAGGGGCTAGGCTACACCTTC. Protein sequence: CASSYRNQGLGYTF.

This clonotype was counted a few times. J is TRBJ2-2 and V is TRBV4-1, with 7 bases aligning to TRBD2. V gave up 4 bases and J gave up 5 bases; unmatched junction bases: 7. This CDR3 region has 15 residues. Germline V gene lookup returns CDR1 MGHRA and CDR2 YSYEKL. DNA of the CDR3: TGCGCCAGCAGCCGCCTAGCGGAGGGGACCGGGGAGCTGTTTTTT. It specifies CASSRLAEGTGELFF.

This clonotype was counted ten times or more. This chain connects TRBV6-2 or TRBV6-3 to TRBJ1-6; a weak D match, TRBD1 (5 bases). Germline loops: CDR1 MNHEY, CDR2 SVGEGT. There are 19 residues in the CDR3. Trimming took 0 bases from V and 7 from J, leaving 22 bases between them. CDR3 in DNA: TGTGCCAGCAGTTACTCGAAACAGGCTCTCCGCCGCAGAAATTCACCCCTCCACTTT. It translates to CASSYSKQALRRRNSPLHF.

This clonotype was seen more than once but under ten times. The rearrangement joins TRBV6-5 to TRBJ1-5; D ambiguous. V lost 6 bases and J lost 6, with 15 bases in between. Germline loops: CDR1 MNHEY, CDR2 SVGAGI. CDR3 length: 14 amino acids. The CDR3 bases are TGTGCCAGCAGCCTAGGTCCCGGTAGTCAGCCCCAGCATTTT. This gives the protein CASSLGPGSQPQHF.

This clonotype was seen a handful of times. The chain employs TRBV2 and TRBJ2-7, with 10 nucleotides matching TRBD1. Germline loops: CDR1 SNHLY, CDR2 FYNNEI. This CDR3 has 15 residues. Trimming cost V 1 base and J 3 bases; bases outside gene matches: 3. The CDR3 DNA follows: TGTGCCAGCAGTGAAGGTGGGACAGGGGTCTACGAGCAGTACTTC. Protein: CASSEGGTGVYEQYF.

The chain combines TRBV29-1 with TRBJ2-7; TRBD2 is a possible D gene (6 bases). The CDR3 is 14 amino acids. Germline V gene lookup returns CDR1 SQVTM and CDR2 ANQGSEA. Trimming cost V 1 base and J 2 bases, with 12 bases left between them. The CDR3 coding sequence is TGCAGCGTTGAAGGTCGCGGGGAAACCTACGAGCAGTACTTC. Amino acids: CSVEGRGETYEQYF.

This clonotype was picked up a small number of times. The chain carries TRBV11-2 and TRBJ1-3; possibly TRBD1 for D (6 bases). The V end lost 5 bases, the J end lost 0 bases, and 11 bases lay between the germline ends. Germline values: CDR1 SGHAT, CDR2 FQNNGV. This CDR3 comprises 15 residues. The CDR3, as DNA: TGTGCCAGCAGCGGAGGGGGGGGCTCTGGAAACACCATATATTTT. Translated: CASSGGGGSGNTIYF.

DNA for the CDR3: TGTGCCAGCCTGGAACAGGGCAGTAGCAATCAGCCCCAGCATTTT. Translation gives CASLEQGSSNQPQHF. The chain has TRBV2 and TRBJ1-5, with TRBD1 as a possible D gene (6 bases). This CDR3 has 15 residues. V lost 8 bases and J 0 bases, leaving 14 bases between the germline ends. The V gene's germline CDR1 is SNHLY and CDR2 FYNNEI.

The chain uses TRBV7-2 and TRBJ2-1; 9 nucleotides align to TRBD1. The CDR3 loop spans 15 amino acids. Trimming took 3 bases from V and 7 from J; bases not matched to a gene: 7. Germline CDR1 and CDR2: SGHTA and FQGNSA. The CDR3 DNA follows: TGTGCCAGCAGCTTTAGTGGGACAGGGAAAAATGAGCAGTTCTTC. Amino acid sequence: CASSFSGTGKNEQFF. Combining the CDR3 with reference TRBV7-2 and TRBJ2-1 gives the whole variable domain GAGVSQSPSNKVTEKGKDVELRCDPISGHTALYWYRQSLGQGLEFLIYFQGNSAPDKSGLPSDRFSAERTGGSVSTLTIQRTQQEDSAVYLCASSFSGTGKNEQFFGPGTRLTVL.

The chain combines TRBV14 with TRBJ1-2; D remains ambiguous. The CDR3 runs 13 residues. The V end lost 6 bases, the J end lost 2 bases, and 10 bases lay between the germline ends. Germline values: CDR1 SGHDN, CDR2 FVKESK. In DNA, the CDR3 is TGTGCCAGCAGTAGAGGGTTCAACTATGGCTACACCTTC. Its translation: CASSRGFNYGYTF.